This T cell receptor beta chain was identified during a study of T cell responses to AZD1222 COVID-19 vaccine. Whole-study results and caveats: Nearly half of spike-specific TCRs reportedly go after variant regions that carry no mutations. Vaccine-associated CD4 TCRs spanned spike, dominant at 160-218 and 743-854. No day 14 peak samples; only post-peak repertoires were characterized.

The CDR3 length is 14 residues. CDR1 and CDR2 (germline): MNHEY, SVGAGI. Trimming left V 4 bases short and J 2 bases short, with 12 bases between. About this clone itself: Its matching antigen is unknown.

Only in-frame clones appear in the TCRdb table, and some are missing; sequencing was by immunoSEQ multiplex PCR. Among roughly 120,000 clones listed, roughly 87% were seen once. The receptor comes from an adult in good health. The starting material was peripheral blood, obtained on day 0 of AZD1222 vaccination. The chain is built from TRBV6-5 and TRBJ2-7; D assignment may be TRBD1 or TRBD2 (5 bases each). The CDR3 here is CASSFQTGPYEQYF. The CDR3 region has the DNA TGTGCCAGCAGTTTCCAGACGGGACCCTACGAGCAGTACTTC.